The next 23 T cell receptor beta chains were all read from a single sample in a study of blood T cell repertoires in COVID-19. The data were produced by immunoSEQ multiplex PCR, yet TCRdb's version contains in-frame clones alone and is incomplete. Among over 110,000 clones listed, 70% to 85% were seen once. Source material: peripheral blood. These receptors were obtained from a man in his 60s with active or convalescent COVID-19.

This chain links TRBV11-2 with TRBJ1-2; D may be TRBD1 (5 bases). Germline CDR1 and CDR2: SGHAT and FQNNGV. The CDR3 covers 14 residues. The V end was cut by 5 bases, the J end by 4 bases, with 14 bases between. The CDR3 loop reads CASSPQVSSYGYTF. The CDR3 bases are TGTGCCAGCAGCCCACAGGTGTCTTCCTATGGCTACACCTTC.

The rearrangement links TRBV18 to TRBJ1-1; D is ambiguous. Germline values: CDR1 KGHSH, CDR2 LQKENI. The CDR3 consists of 16 residues. V was trimmed by 2 bases and J by 1 base, leaving 14 bases between them. Here the CDR3 DNA reads TGTGCCAGCTCACCAATGGTGGCCGCCCCGAACACTGAAGCTTTCTTT. Its translation: CASSPMVAAPNTEAFF.

V and J are TRBV18 and TRBJ1-3, with TRBD1 matching 8 bases. Losses at the gene ends were 4 bases for V and 2 bases for J; bases not matched to a gene: 4. CDR1 and CDR2 (germline): KGHSH, LQKENI. The CDR3 totals 15 residues. Here the CDR3 reads CASSLETGAGNTIYF. The CDR3 nucleotides read TGTGCCAGCTCACTCGAGACAGGGGCTGGAAACACCATATATTTT.

This chain links TRBV28 with TRBJ1-1; TRBD1 might be the D (6 bases). The CDR3 consists of 14 residues. The ends were cut back, 5 bases at V and 10 bases at J, with 20 bases in the middle. In germline, CDR1 is MDHEN, CDR2 SYDVKM. The CDR3 spells CASSPPDSQNTAFF. The CDR3, as DNA: TGTGCCAGCAGTCCCCCGGACAGCCAAAACACAGCTTTCTTT.

The chain has TRBV7-2 and TRBJ2-3; 11 bases align to TRBD2. CDR1 and CDR2 from the germline V gene are SGHTA and FQGNSA. With 4 bases clipped from V and 1 base from J, the junction kept 10 bases outside the gene matches. The CDR3 sequence is 18 residues long. The CDR3 is CASSSLAGGPPGTDTQYF. CDR3 sequence (DNA): TGTGCCAGCAGCTCCCTAGCGGGGGGACCTCCTGGCACAGATACGCAGTATTTT.

On this clone itself: At one end the junction does not follow the germline gene, possibly because of a read error. The chain joins TRBV4-3 to TRBJ1-1; tentatively, D is TRBD1 (6 bases). Germline V gives CDR1 LGHNA, CDR2 YSLEER. The CDR3 sequence is 13 residues long. The CDR3 DNA is TGCGCCAGCAGCCAAACTTGGGACACCGAAGCTTTCTTT. It encodes CASSQTWDTEAFF.

The chain carries TRBV5-4 and TRBJ1-4, with a tentative D call TRBD1 (6 bases). Germline V gene sequence: CDR1 SGHNT, CDR2 YYREEE (reference sequence). V lost 3 bases and J 5 bases, leaving 8 bases between the germline ends. This CDR3 comprises 13 residues. CDR3 nucleotides: TGTGCCAGCAGCTCAGGGGAAAATGAAAAACTGTTTTTT. This encodes CASSSGENEKLFF.

This clone has just a few counts. This chain connects TRBV5-1 to TRBJ1-1; TRBD1 is a possible D gene (5 bases). CDR1 and CDR2 (germline): SGHRS, YFSETQ. V lost 1 base and J lost 4, with 11 bases in between. This CDR3 is built from 14 residues. CDR3 sequence reads: CASSLLGEATEAFF. DNA of the CDR3: TGCGCCAGCAGCTTGTTAGGGGAGGCCACTGAAGCTTTCTTT.

The chain carries TRBV5-6 and TRBJ2-7; D ambiguous. The germline gives CDR1 SGHDT, CDR2 YYEEEE. Trimming shortened V by 1 base and J by 2 bases, and 10 bases separated the two germline ends. This CDR3 spans 14 amino acids. The CDR3 region is CASSLSWSTYEQYF. The DNA of the CDR3 is TGTGCCAGCAGCTTGAGCTGGAGCACCTACGAGCAGTACTTC.

V gene TRBV7-8 combines with J gene TRBJ1-1; 11 positions match TRBD1. The CDR3 covers 16 residues. Germline V CDR1 and CDR2: SGHVS, FQNEAQ. The ends lost 5 bases at V and 1 base at J; junction bases unmatched: 6. The CDR3 loop is CASSGRDRGSNTEAFF. The DNA for the CDR3 is TGTGCCAGCAGCGGACGGGACAGGGGGTCGAACACTGAAGCTTTCTTT.

The genes are TRBV9 and TRBJ2-7; 13 bases match TRBD2. CDR3 size: 16 residues. J gave up 3 bases and V 3 bases, and 6 bases lay outside the gene matches. Germline CDR1 is SGDLS and CDR2 is YYNGEE. The CDR3 loop reads CASSEPGLAGSYEQYV. In nucleotides, the CDR3 is TGTGCCAGCAGCGAACCGGGACTAGCGGGGAGCTACGAGCAGTACGTC.

The chain joins TRBV19 to TRBJ1-1, with D perhaps TRBD1 (5 bases). Trimming removed 2 bases from V and 1 base from J, with 11 bases in between. This CDR3 is 15 amino acids long. CDR1 and CDR2 (germline): LNHDA, SQIVND (reference sequence). CDR3 sequence (DNA): TGTGCCAGTAGTATAACCAATACAGGGAACACTGAAGCTTTCTTT. Amino acids: CASSITNTGNTEAFF.

This chain connects TRBV18 to TRBJ1-4; 8 bases line up with TRBD1. Trimming removed 2 bases from V and 8 bases from J; junction bases left unmatched: 13. Germline V lookup: CDR1 KGHSH, CDR2 LQKENI. This CDR3 spans 17 amino acids. The DNA for the CDR3 is TGTGCCAGCTCACCAGAGCGACAGGGGAGCCTAGGGGAAAAACTGTTTTTT. This gives the protein CASSPERQGSLGEKLFF.

This clone was picked up one time. The chain uses TRBV5-5 and TRBJ2-5, with a tentative D call TRBD1 (5 bases). Trimming took 4 bases from V and 4 from J, leaving 17 bases between them. The length of the CDR3 is 15 residues. In germline, CDR1 is SGHKS, CDR2 YYEKEE (reference sequence). CDR3 in amino acids: CASSPWGNRGETQYF. Here the CDR3 DNA reads TGTGCCAGCAGCCCTTGGGGTAATAGGGGAGAGACCCAGTACTTC.

Turning to this clone: This CDR3 is also generated by other DNA sequences in the sample. The chain couples TRBV6-5 to TRBJ1-1; 7 bases fit TRBD1. The CDR3 runs to 14 residues. Germline values: CDR1 MNHEY, CDR2 SVGAGI. V lost 2 bases and J lost 2; bases outside the gene matches: 2. The CDR3 DNA is TGTGCCAGCAGTTACAGGGGGCGAAACACTGAAGCTTTCTTT. Its protein product is CASSYRGRNTEAFF.

The chain recombines TRBV29-1 with TRBJ2-3, with D unclear. The CDR3 runs to 10 residues. The V end lost 5 bases, the J end lost 7 bases, and 7 bases lay between the germline ends. The germline V gene encodes CDR1 SQVTM and CDR2 ANQGSEA. The chain's CDR3 is CSVREYTQYF. The CDR3 DNA follows: TGCAGCGTTAGAGAATATACGCAGTATTTT.

This chain connects TRBV6-5 to TRBJ2-1; perhaps TRBD2 as D (6 bases). The V and J ends lost 0 bases and 9 bases respectively, with 12 bases between them. CDR1 and CDR2 (germline): MNHEY, SVGAGI. The CDR3 has 14 amino acids. The CDR3 spells CASSYSTRASEQFF. As DNA, the CDR3 is TGTGCCAGCAGTTACTCGACTAGGGCGTCTGAGCAGTTCTTC.

This chain uses TRBV4-3 with TRBJ2-7; 11 positions agree with TRBD2. The CDR3 is made up of 15 amino acids. Germline lookup yields CDR1 LGHNA and CDR2 YSLEER. V lost 0 bases to trimming and J lost 8 bases; unmatched junction nucleotides: 6. CDR3 bases: TGCGCCAGCAGCCAAGAATGCCTAGCGGGAGGACAGCAGTACGTC. This gives the protein CASSQECLAGGQQYV.

The rearrangement uses TRBV5-6 and TRBJ2-1; the match to TRBD1 covers 9 bases. CDR3 size: 15 residues. V trimming: 3 bases; J trimming: 5 bases; junction bases outside the gene matches: 6. CDR1 SGHDT and CDR2 YYEEEE come from the germline V gene. The CDR3: CASSSGQGTHNEQFF. CDR3 DNA sequence: TGTGCCAGCAGCTCGGGACAGGGCACCCACAATGAGCAGTTCTTC.

This clone showed up just once. The rearrangement uses TRBV30 and TRBJ1-5; 8 bases map to TRBD1. With 0 bases clipped from V and 5 bases from J, the junction kept 3 bases outside the gene matches. Germline V gives CDR1 GTSNPN, CDR2 SVGIG (reference sequence). This CDR3 comprises 14 residues. The DNA for the CDR3 is TGTGCCTGGAGTGTATCAGGGGGCCATCAGCCCCAGCATTTT. Amino acid sequence: CAWSVSGGHQPQHF.

V usage is TRBV11-2 and J usage is TRBJ1-2, with D unclear. Between the trimmed V and J ends, which lost 5 bases and 1 base, there was a span of 11 bases. The CDR3 contains 14 residues. The germline gives CDR1 SGHAT, CDR2 FQNNGV. CDR3 region: CASSPVGSNYGYTF. The CDR3 nucleotides read TGTGCCAGCAGCCCGGTGGGGAGTAACTATGGCTACACCTTC.

The CDR3 loop reads CASSQDLVTRRGYTF. CDR3 bases: TGCGCCAGCAGCCAAGATTTGGTGACCCGGAGAGGCTACACCTTC. V is TRBV4-3 and J is TRBJ1-2; D is ambiguous. Trimming cost V 0 bases and J 8 bases, with 16 bases left between them. Germline V lookup: CDR1 LGHNA, CDR2 YSLEER. This CDR3 has 15 residues.

This rearrangement joins TRBV11-2 to TRBJ2-7, with D unclear. This CDR3 comprises 13 residues. Germline V lookup: CDR1 SGHAT, CDR2 FQNNGV. V was shortened by 3 bases and J by 0 bases, with 6 bases between the two germline ends. The CDR3 sequence: CASSFGTSYEQYV. CDR3 coding DNA: TGTGCCAGCAGCTTCGGTACCTCCTACGAGCAGTACGTC.